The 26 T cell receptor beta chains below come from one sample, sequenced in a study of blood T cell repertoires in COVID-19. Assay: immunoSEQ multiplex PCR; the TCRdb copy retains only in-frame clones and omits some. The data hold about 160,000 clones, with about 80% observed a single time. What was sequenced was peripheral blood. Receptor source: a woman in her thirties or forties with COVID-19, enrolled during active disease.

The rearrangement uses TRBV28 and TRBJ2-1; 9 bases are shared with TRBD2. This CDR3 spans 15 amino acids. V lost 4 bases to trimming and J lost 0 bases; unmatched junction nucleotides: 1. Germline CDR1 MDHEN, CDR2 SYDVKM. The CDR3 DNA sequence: TGTGCCAGCAGTTATAGCGGGAGCTCCTACAATGAGCAGTTCTTC. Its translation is CASSYSGSSYNEQFF. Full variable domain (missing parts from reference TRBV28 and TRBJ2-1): DVKVTQSSRYLVKRTGEKVFLECVQDMDHENMFWYRQDPGLGLRLIYFSYDVKMKEKGDIPEGYSVSREKKERFSLILESASTNQTSMYLCASSYSGSSYNEQFFGPGTRLTVL.

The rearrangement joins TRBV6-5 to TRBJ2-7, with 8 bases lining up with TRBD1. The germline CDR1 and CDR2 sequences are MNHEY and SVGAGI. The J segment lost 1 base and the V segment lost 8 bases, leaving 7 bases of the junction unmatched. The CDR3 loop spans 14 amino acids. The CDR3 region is CASLDRGGSYEQYF. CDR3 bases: TGTGCCAGCCTTGACAGGGGTGGTTCCTACGAGCAGTACTTC.

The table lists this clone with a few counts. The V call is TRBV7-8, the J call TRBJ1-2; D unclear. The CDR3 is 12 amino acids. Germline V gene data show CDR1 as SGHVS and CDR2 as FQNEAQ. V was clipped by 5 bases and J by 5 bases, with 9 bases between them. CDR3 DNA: TGTGCCAGCAGCGGCGCAGGATATGGCTACACCTTC. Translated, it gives CASSGAGYGYTF.

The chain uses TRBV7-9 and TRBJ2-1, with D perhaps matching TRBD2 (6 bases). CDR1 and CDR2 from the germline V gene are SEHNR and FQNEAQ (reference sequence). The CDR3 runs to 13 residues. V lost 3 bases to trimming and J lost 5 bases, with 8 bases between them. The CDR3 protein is CASSFGGNNEQFF. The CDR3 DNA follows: TGTGCCAGCAGCTTTGGGGGGAACAATGAGCAGTTCTTC.

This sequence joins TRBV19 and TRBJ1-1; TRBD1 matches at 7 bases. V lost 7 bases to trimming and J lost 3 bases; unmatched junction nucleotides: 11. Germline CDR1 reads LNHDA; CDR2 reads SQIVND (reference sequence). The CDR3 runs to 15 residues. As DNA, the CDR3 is TGTGCCAGTACTGAGGCTAACAGGGGAGACACTGAAGCTTTCTTT. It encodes CASTEANRGDTEAFF.

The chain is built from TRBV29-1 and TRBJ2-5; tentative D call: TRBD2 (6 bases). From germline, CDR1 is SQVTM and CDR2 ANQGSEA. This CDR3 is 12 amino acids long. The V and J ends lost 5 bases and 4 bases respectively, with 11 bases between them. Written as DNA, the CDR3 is TGCAGCGTTAATTCCGGGGGAGAGACCCAGTACTTC. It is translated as CSVNSGGETQYF.

The CDR3 coding sequence is TGTGCCAGCAGTAAAGACAGAAACTATGGCTACACCTTC. The encoded protein is CASSKDRNYGYTF. The chain has TRBV12-3 or TRBV12-4 and TRBJ1-2, with D perhaps TRBD1 (5 bases). V gave up 5 bases and J gave up 2 bases, with 9 bases separating them. The CDR3 consists of 13 residues.

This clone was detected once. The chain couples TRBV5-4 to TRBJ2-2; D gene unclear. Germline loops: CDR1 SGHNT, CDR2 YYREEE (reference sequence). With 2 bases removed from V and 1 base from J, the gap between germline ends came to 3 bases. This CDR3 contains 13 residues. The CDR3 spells CASSFWNTGELFF. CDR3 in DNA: TGTGCCAGCAGCTTCTGGAACACCGGGGAGCTGTTTTTT.

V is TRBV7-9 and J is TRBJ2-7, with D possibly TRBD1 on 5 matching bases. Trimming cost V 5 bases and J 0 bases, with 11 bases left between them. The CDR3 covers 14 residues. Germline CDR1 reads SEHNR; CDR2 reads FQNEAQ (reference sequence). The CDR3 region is CASSPARDSYEQYF. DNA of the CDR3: TGTGCCAGCAGCCCCGCCAGGGACTCCTACGAGCAGTACTTC.

The CDR3, as DNA: TGTGCCAGCAGCCCGGTGGGGCTGGGAAAGTACGAGCAGTACTTC. Protein: CASSPVGLGKYEQYF. The chain recombines TRBV11-2 with TRBJ2-7, with TRBD1 as a possible D gene (5 bases). With 5 bases removed from V and 4 bases from J, the gap between germline ends came to 18 bases. Germline V CDR1 and CDR2: SGHAT, FQNNGV. The CDR3 has 15 amino acids.

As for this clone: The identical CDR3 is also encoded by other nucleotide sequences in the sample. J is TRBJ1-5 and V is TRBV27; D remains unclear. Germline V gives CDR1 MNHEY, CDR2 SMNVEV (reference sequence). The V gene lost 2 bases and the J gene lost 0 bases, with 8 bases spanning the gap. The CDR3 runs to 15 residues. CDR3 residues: CASSLGGFSNQPQHF. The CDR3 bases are TGTGCCAGCAGTTTAGGCGGATTTAGCAATCAGCCCCAGCATTTT.

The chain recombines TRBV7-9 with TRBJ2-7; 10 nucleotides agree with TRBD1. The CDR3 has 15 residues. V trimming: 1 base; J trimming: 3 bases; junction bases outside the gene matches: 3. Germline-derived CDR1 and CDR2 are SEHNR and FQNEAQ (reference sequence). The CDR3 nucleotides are TGTGCCAGCAGCTTAGTGGGGACAGGGGTCTACGAGCAGTACTTC. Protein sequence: CASSLVGTGVYEQYF.

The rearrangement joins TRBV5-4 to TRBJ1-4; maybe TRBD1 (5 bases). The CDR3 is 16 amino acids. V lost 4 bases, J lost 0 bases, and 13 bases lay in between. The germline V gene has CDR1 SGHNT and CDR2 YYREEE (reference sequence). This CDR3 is CASSPGTFATNEKLFF. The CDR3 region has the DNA TGTGCCAGCAGCCCCGGGACTTTTGCAACTAATGAAAAACTGTTTTTT.

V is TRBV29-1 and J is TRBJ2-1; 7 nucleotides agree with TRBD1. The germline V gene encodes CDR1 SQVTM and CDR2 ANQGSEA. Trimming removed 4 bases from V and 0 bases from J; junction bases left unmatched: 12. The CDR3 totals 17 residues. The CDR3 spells CSVAGTNRGPSYNEQFF. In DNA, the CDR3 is TGCAGCGTTGCGGGCACTAACAGGGGACCCTCCTACAATGAGCAGTTCTTC.

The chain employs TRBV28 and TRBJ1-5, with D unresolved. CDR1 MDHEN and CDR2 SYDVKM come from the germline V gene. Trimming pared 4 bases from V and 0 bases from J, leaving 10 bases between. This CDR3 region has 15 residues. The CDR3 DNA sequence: TGTGCCAGCAGTTCTAGATTAGATAGCAATCAGCCCCAGCATTTT. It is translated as CASSSRLDSNQPQHF.

Written as DNA, the CDR3 is TGTGCCAGTAGCCGGGAGCAGACCCAGTACTTC. Translated: CASSREQTQYF. The chain couples TRBV19 to TRBJ2-5; a possible D gene is TRBD2 (6 bases). CDR1 LNHDA and CDR2 SQIVND come from the germline V gene (reference sequence). V was shortened by 6 bases and J by 6 bases, with 8 bases between the two germline ends. This CDR3 contains 11 residues.

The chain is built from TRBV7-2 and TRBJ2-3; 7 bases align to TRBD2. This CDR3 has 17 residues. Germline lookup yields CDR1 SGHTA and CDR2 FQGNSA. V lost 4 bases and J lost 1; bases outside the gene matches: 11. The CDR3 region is CASSSTSGLAGTDTQYF. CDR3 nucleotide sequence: TGTGCCAGCAGCTCGACGTCGGGTCTAGCGGGCACAGATACGCAGTATTTT. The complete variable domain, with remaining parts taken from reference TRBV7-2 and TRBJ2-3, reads GAGVSQSPSNKVTEKGKDVELRCDPISGHTALYWYRQSLGQGLEFLIYFQGNSAPDKSGLPSDRFSAERTGGSVSTLTIQRTQQEDSAVYLCASSSTSGLAGTDTQYFGPGTRLTVL.

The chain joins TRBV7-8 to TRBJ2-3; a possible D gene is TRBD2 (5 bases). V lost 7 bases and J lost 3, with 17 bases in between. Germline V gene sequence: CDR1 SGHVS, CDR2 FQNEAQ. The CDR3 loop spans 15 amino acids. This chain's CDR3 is CASTRAGGRTDTQYF. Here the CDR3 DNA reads TGTGCCAGCACCCGGGCGGGTGGGCGGACAGATACGCAGTATTTT. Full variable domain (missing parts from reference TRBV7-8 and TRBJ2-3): GAGVSQSPRYKVAKRGQDVALRCDPISGHVSLFWYQQALGQGPEFLTYFQNEAQLDKSGLPSDRFFAERPEGSVSTLKIQRTQQEDSAVYLCASTRAGGRTDTQYFGPGTRLTVL.

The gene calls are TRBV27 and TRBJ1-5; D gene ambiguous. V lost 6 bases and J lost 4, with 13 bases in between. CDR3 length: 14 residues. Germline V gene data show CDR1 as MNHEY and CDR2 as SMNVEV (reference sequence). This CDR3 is CASRPDIMNQPQHF. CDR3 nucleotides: TGTGCCAGCAGACCTGACATCATGAATCAGCCCCAGCATTTT.

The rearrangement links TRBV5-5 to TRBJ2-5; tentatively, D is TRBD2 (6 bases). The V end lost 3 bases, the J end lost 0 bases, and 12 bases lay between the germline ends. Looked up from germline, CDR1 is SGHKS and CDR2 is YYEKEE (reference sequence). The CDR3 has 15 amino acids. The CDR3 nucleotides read TGTGCCAGCAGCTGGCAGGGACTCTACCAAGAGACCCAGTACTTC. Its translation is CASSWQGLYQETQYF.

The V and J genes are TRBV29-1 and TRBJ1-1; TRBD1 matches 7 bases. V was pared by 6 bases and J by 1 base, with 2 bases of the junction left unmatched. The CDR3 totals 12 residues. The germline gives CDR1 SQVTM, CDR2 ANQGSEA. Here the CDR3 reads CSVDRANTEAFF. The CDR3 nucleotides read TGCAGCGTCGACAGGGCGAACACTGAAGCTTTCTTT.

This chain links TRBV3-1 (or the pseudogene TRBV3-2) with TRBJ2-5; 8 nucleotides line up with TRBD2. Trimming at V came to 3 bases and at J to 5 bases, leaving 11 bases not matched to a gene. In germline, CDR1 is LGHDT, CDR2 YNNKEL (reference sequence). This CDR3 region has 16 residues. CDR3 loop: CASSQGTRFEGETQYF. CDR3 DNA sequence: TGTGCCAGCAGCCAGGGGACTAGGTTTGAAGGGGAGACCCAGTACTTC.

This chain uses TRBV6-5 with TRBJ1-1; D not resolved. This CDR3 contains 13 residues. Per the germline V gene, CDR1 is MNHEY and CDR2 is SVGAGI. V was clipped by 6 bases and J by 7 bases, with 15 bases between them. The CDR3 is CASSRTHTGEAFF. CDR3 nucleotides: TGTGCCAGCAGCCGTACCCATACGGGTGAAGCTTTCTTT.

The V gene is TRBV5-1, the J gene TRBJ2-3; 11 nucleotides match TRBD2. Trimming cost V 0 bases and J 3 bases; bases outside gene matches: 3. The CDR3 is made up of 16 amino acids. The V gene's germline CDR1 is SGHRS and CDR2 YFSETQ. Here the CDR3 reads CASSLEGLAETDTQYF. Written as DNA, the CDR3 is TGCGCCAGCAGCTTGGAGGGACTAGCGGAGACAGATACGCAGTATTTT.

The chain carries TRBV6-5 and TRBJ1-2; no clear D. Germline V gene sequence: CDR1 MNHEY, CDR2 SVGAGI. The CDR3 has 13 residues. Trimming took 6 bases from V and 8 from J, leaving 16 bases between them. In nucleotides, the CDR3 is TGTGCCAGCAGCCCACACACAAAACAGGGCTACACCTTC. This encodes CASSPHTKQGYTF.

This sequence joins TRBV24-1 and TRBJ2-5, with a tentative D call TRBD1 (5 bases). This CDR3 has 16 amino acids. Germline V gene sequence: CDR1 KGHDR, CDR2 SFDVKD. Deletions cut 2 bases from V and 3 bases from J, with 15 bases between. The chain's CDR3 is CATSDSKQAPKETQYF. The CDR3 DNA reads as TGTGCCACCAGTGATTCTAAACAGGCGCCCAAAGAGACCCAGTACTTC.